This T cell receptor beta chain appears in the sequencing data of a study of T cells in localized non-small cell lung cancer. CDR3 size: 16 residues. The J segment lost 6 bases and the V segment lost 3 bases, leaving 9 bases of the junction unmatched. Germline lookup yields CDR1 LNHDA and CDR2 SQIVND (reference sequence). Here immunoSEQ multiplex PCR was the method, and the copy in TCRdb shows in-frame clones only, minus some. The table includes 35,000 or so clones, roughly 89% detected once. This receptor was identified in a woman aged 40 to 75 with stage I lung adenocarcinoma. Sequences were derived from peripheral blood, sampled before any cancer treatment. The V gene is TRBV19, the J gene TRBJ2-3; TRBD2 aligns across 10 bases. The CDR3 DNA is TGTGCCAGTAGTATCTATAGCGGGGGGTCACAGGATACGCAGTATTTT. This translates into CASSIYSGGSQDTQYF.